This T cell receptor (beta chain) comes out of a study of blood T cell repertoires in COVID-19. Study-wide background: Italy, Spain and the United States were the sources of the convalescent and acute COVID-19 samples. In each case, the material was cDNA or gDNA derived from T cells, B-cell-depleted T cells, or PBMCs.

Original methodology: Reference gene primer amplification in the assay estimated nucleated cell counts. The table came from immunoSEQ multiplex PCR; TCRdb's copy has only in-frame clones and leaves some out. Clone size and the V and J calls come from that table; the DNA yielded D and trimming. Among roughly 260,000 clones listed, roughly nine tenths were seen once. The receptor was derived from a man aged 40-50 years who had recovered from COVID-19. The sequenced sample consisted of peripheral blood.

The CDR3 is CASSPPGQMNTEAFF. DNA for the CDR3: TGCGCCAGCAGCCCACCGGGACAGATGAACACTGAAGCTTTCTTT. V usage is TRBV5-1 and J usage is TRBJ1-1, with 7 bases aligning to TRBD1. V gave up 4 bases and J gave up 0 bases; unmatched junction bases: 6. The length of the CDR3 is 15 residues. The V gene's germline CDR1 is SGHRS and CDR2 YFSETQ.